This TCR beta chain was identified in a study of OX40 agonist ivuxolimab in advanced cancers. About the research overall: Hepatocellular carcinoma, melanoma, renal cell or head and neck cancer was diagnosed in the dose-escalation patients. Earlier treatment with anti-PD-1, anti-PD-L1 or anti-CTLA-4 was permitted, and roughly 40% had received some.

Study results and limitations: Averaging showed that CD8+ T cells had more expanded clones than CD4+ did.

Trimming took off 3 bases at V and 3 bases at J, with 10 bases between the two ends. The CDR3 totals 13 residues. In germline, CDR1 is SGDLS, CDR2 YYNGEE. A word on this clone: Antigen specificity is unknown.

The method was immunoSEQ multiplex PCR; TCRdb's version includes in-frame clones alone and lacks a portion of them. The sample shows approximately 30,000 clones, around 92% of them seen only once. The chain has TRBV9 and TRBJ2-7; D is possibly TRBD1 (6 bases). The clonotype comes from an adult with an advanced solid tumor such as melanoma, head and neck, liver or kidney cancer. Sample: CD4+ or CD8+ T cells sorted from blood, taken in a trial of the OX40 agonist ivuxolimab. In DNA form, the CDR3 reads TGTGCCAGCAGCGCCGGACAGTTCTACGAGCAGTACTTC. Protein sequence: CASSAGQFYEQYF.